Given below is one T cell receptor beta chain in context. Its antigen specificity is not known. The record has no base qualities; no much larger clone is one base away. For repertoire sequencing, the TCR beta CDR3 regions were amplified from RNA transcripts. The first round was an RT-PCR using HTBI primers with the Qiagen OneStep RT-PCR kit, and this first round was followed by a second-round multiplex PCR, then size selection and purification. Libraries were sequenced paired-end with 100 bp reads on an Illumina HiSeq2000. On the authors' methods: SOAPnuke was used to process the reads, throwing out any read that had adapters, had uncalled bases, had a mean Phred below 15, or lacked an exact constant-primer or identifier match. COPE v1.2.5 was used to merge the high-quality paired reads. Clonotypes were defined as unique nucleotide sequences and were aligned to IMGT TRB V, D and J references using MiTCR v1.1. Analysis was restricted to V-J combinations with a frequency above 0.0001, which covered 98% to 99.2% of repertoires. For each V-J combination, a TCR clonal expansion and chaos score was defined as the ratio of F50 clonal expansion to chaos observed in the TCRdist matrix. Welch's t-statistics and random forest were used to reduce features to 13 V-J combinations, which were fed into a naive Bayes classifier. The Morisita-Horn index was used to measure how similar the thyroid and blood repertoires were. Starting from the raw public reads, TCRdb applied fastp trimming at Q25, assembled clones with MiXCR and retained in-frame beta chains. Rows are combined by CDR3 protein, so each entry shows the most common genes and DNA. These V and J calls rely on TCRdb rather than the paper's analysis. In all, the sample holds about 620,000 distinct CDR3 sequences, and over 20% of those were seen once. The ten largest make up more than 5.5% of the sample.

This sample is drawn from a study of Graves' ophthalmopathy and Graves' hyperthyroidism (dated by TCRdb to the late 2010s). Concerning the study at large: Peripheral blood samples were taken at the time of initial diagnosis, before any treatment was given. To tell Graves' ophthalmopathy apart from Graves' hyperthyroidism, and to predict which patients would progress to ophthalmopathy, the study relied on TCR beta repertoire signatures. In total, some 140 blood samples were TCR-sequenced: approximately 42 ophthalmopathy, under 85 hyperthyroidism and some 17 hyperthyroidism-to-ophthalmopathy patients. To explore V-J signatures that distinguish ophthalmopathy from hyperthyroidism, a discovery set of more than 90 patients was enrolled, made up of more than 40 with ophthalmopathy and fewer than 60 with stable hyperthyroidism. For independent validation, a separate cohort was made up of approximately 18 hyperthyroidism patients plus 17 patients who later progressed from hyperthyroidism to ophthalmopathy. In over five hyperthyroidism patients, T-cell repertoires of thyroid tissue and blood were compared. Following sample collection, hyperthyroidism patients were given methimazole at a starting dose of 30 mg daily, and ophthalmopathy patients were given high-dose intravenous methylprednisolone. The roughly 99 discovery patients were divided at random into training and test sets in a 7:3 ratio. The investigation overall reported the following: No statistical method was used to predetermine the sample size, and group allocation was not hidden from the investigators. In cross-validation, the 13-signature model distinguished ophthalmopathy from stable hyperthyroidism with 85% to 90% sensitivity and 81.08% specificity, and in the test set the corresponding values were around 78% and 73%. Among expanded thyroid clonotypes with frequency above 0.001, most also showed up in blood, which suggests that blood repertoires may reflect the thyroid immune response. In validation, the model predicted ophthalmopathy progression with about 64% sensitivity and around 72% specificity; approximately 12 predicted patients were CT-confirmed with GO in a median of approximately 6.5 months.

Hyperthyroidism was defined as stable when no progression to ophthalmopathy occurred within 18 months of follow-up. Patients with hyperthyroidism were aged 18 to 65 years, had been newly diagnosed, and had a disease duration of less than 2 months. Anyone with other autoimmune diseases, uncontrolled infections, pregnancy or lactation was excluded from the study. Clinical symptoms, serum thyroxine, TRAb, thyroid ultrasound and orbital computed tomography formed the basis of the diagnosis. PBMCs were isolated from approximately 10 ml of fresh peripheral blood by Ficoll-Paque density gradient centrifugation. Total RNA was extracted using Trizol reagent, and RNA quality was checked on an Agilent 2100 Bioanalyzer. This receptor was identified in a young woman with stable Graves' hyperthyroidism. Some clones in this sample may be carry-over from other donors' samples. Donor details come from another sample of the same person, matched by shared clones. Sequencing was done on a sample of peripheral blood.

The nucleotides read TGTGCCAGCAGTTTAGAGATAGCGGGGTTCCAAGAGACCCAGTACTTC. The encoded protein is CASSLEIAGFQETQYF. The chain couples TRBV28 to TRBJ2-5, with 8 middle bases fitting TRBD2. CDR1 and CDR2 (MDHEN, SYDVKM) derive from the germline V gene. V loses 2 bases at its end and J loses 1 base; junction bases beyond the gene matches: 6. The CDR3, cysteine through phenylalanine, is 16 amino acids long. Only CDR3 DNA is held: 48 bases, read in frame from base 1. The CDR3, completed at both ends by the reference TRBV28 and TRBJ2-5 genes, gives the full variable domain DVKVTQSSRYLVKRTGEKVFLECVQDMDHENMFWYRQDPGLGLRLIYFSYDVKMKEKGDIPEGYSVSREKKERFSLILESASTNQTSMYLCASSLEIAGFQETQYFGPGTRLLVL.